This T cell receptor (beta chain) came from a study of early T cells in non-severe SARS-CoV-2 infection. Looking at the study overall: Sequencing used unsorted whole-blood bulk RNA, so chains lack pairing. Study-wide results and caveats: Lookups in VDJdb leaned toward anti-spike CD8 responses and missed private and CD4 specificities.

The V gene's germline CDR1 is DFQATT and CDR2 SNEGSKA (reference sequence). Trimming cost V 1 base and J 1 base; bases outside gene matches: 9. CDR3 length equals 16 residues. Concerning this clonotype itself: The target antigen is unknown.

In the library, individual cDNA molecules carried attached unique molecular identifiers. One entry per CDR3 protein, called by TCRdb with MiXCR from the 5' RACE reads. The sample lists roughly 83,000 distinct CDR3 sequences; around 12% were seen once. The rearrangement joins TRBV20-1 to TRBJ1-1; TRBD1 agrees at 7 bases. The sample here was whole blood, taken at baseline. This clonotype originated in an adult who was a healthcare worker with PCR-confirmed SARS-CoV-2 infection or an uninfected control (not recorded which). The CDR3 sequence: CSARGQGQSQNTEAFF. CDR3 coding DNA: TGCAGTGCTAGAGGACAGGGTCAAAGTCAGAACACTGAAGCTTTCTTT.